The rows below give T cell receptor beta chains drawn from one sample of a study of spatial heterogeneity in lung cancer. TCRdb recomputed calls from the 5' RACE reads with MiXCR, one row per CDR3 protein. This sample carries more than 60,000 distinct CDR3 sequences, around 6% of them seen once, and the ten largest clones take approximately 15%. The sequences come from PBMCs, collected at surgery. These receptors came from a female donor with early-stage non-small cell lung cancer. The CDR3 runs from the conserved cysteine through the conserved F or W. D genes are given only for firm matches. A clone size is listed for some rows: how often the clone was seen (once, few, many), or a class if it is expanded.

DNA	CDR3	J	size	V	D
TGTGCCAGCAGTTTGGCCCAAGAGACCCAGTACTTC	CASSLAQETQYF	TRBJ2-5	few	TRBV28	NA
TGCGCCAGCAGCACCCGGGCCGCCGTCGACAATGAGCAGTTCTTC	CASSTRAAVDNEQFF	TRBJ2-1	many	TRBV5-1	NA
TGCGCCAGCAGCTGGGGGGCCGGGCTCGAAAACATTCAGTACTTC	CASSWGAGLENIQYF	TRBJ2-4	NA	TRBV5-1	NA
TGTGCCAGCAGTTCCGGGAGCCGGAACACCGGGGAGCTGTTTTTT	CASSSGSRNTGELFF	TRBJ2-2	many	TRBV28	NA
TGTGCCAGTAGTATGGGACAGGAGGGAGATACGCAGTATTTT	CASSMGQEGDTQYF	TRBJ2-3	NA	TRBV19	TRBD1
TGCAGTGCTAGGCGGACTAGCGGGCTCACAGATACGCAGTATTTT	CSARRTSGLTDTQYF	TRBJ2-3	many	TRBV20-1	TRBD2
TGCGCCAGCAGCCCCGAGGTGGGAGAGCTGTTTTTT	CASSPEVGELFF	TRBJ2-2	many	TRBV4-1	NA
TGCGCCAGCAGCCCTAGGGCCGACAGACACACTGAAGCTTTCTTT	CASSPRADRHTEAFF	TRBJ1-1	many	TRBV5-1	NA
TGTGCCAGCAGCTTGAGAGGGGGGCCGTGGACCCAGTACTTC	CASSLRGGPWTQYF	TRBJ2-5	NA	TRBV5-4	NA
TGTGCCAGCAGTTCCCCACAGGGGGGAAGGGATGGCTACACCTTC	CASSSPQGGRDGYTF	TRBJ1-2	many	TRBV28	TRBD1
TGTGCCATCAGAATGAGCTCTGGGGCCAACGTCCTGACTTTC	CAIRMSSGANVLTF	TRBJ2-6	many	TRBV10-3	NA
TGTGCCAGCAGTGAAAATCCGGGACAGGGCGGCTATGGCTACACCTTC	CASSENPGQGGYGYTF	TRBJ1-2	NA	TRBV6-1	TRBD1
TGTGCCAGCAGGTTCACGGGACAGGGCTTTTATGGCTACACCTTC	CASRFTGQGFYGYTF	TRBJ1-2	few	TRBV6-5	TRBD1
TGTGCCAGCCGTCGAACGTGGGGGAACACAGATACGCAGTATTTT	CASRRTWGNTDTQYF	TRBJ2-3	many	TRBV27	NA
TGTGCCAGCAGCATGAGCCTGACAGCGCCGGTATCACCCCTCCACTTT	CASSMSLTAPVSPLHF	TRBJ1-6	few	TRBV11-2	NA
TGTGCCAGCTCACCAGACAGTTTGAACACTGAAGCTTTCTTT	CASSPDSLNTEAFF	TRBJ1-1	NA	TRBV18	NA
TGTGCCCTCGGCAGGGGCTCCTACAATGAGCAGTTCTTC	CALGRGSYNEQFF	TRBJ2-1	NA	TRBV10-3	NA
TGTGCCAGCAGCGTAGCGACAGCCGCAAACACCGGGGAGCTGTTTTTT	CASSVATAANTGELFF	TRBJ2-2	NA	TRBV9	NA
TGTGCCAGCAGTTCCGACAGGGCTGGGGCCAACGTCCTGACTTTC	CASSSDRAGANVLTF	TRBJ2-6	few	TRBV28	TRBD1
TGTGCCAGCAGTTTAGAGGGGGCGTACAATGAGCAGTTCTTC	CASSLEGAYNEQFF	TRBJ2-1	NA	TRBV12-3/TRBV12-4	TRBD1
TGTGCCAGCTCACCCGACAGGAGCTCCTACGAGCAGTACTTC	CASSPDRSSYEQYF	TRBJ2-7	many	TRBV18	NA
TGTGCCACCTGTCCTCGGAGGTCTAGCGATTACAATGAGCAGTTCTTC	CATCPRRSSDYNEQFF	TRBJ2-1	NA	TRBV6-5	NA
TGCAGTGCTGGGACCAGGAGCTCCTACGAGCAGTACTTC	CSAGTRSSYEQYF	TRBJ2-7	few	TRBV20-1	NA
TGTGCCAGCAGCCGTGACAGGGGAAATCAGCCCCAGCATTTT	CASSRDRGNQPQHF	TRBJ1-5	many	TRBV7-9	TRBD1
TGTGCCAGCAGCCAAGACAGGGTGAGAGCTTTCTTT	CASSQDRVRAFF	TRBJ1-1	many	TRBV14	NA
TGTGCCAGCAGCATTGGGACTAGCGGATACTACAATGAGCAGTTCTTC	CASSIGTSGYYNEQFF	TRBJ2-1	many	TRBV9	TRBD2
TGCAGTGCCCCAGGACCGGCTAGCGTACCCACCGATACGCAGTATTTT	CSAPGPASVPTDTQYF	TRBJ2-3	few	TRBV20-1	NA
TGTGCCAGCCCATGGGTAGCCGGGACGGACTACAATGAGCAGTTCTTC	CASPWVAGTDYNEQFF	TRBJ2-1	NA	TRBV2	NA
TGCAGTGCTAGAGAAGACAGGGGCCAACCGCCCCAGCATTTT	CSAREDRGQPPQHF	TRBJ1-5	many	TRBV20-1	TRBD1
TGTGCCAGCAGCCCTTTGACAGGGATTAGTCTCACAGATACGCAGTATTTT	CASSPLTGISLTDTQYF	TRBJ2-3	many	TRBV28	TRBD1
TGTGCCAGCAGTTCTTGGACAGGGGAGGATTTCTTT	CASSSWTGEDFF	TRBJ1-1	many	TRBV27	TRBD1
TGCGCCAGCAGCTTGGAAGCGGGGTACACAGATACGCAGTATTTT	CASSLEAGYTDTQYF	TRBJ2-3	NA	TRBV5-1	TRBD2
TGTGCCACCCGAGCGGGGGGCACAGATACGCAGTATTTT	CATRAGGTDTQYF	TRBJ2-3	many	TRBV6-2/TRBV6-3	TRBD2
TGTGCCAGCAGCCCTACGTGGTCAGGGGCTCAAAAACTGTTTTTT	CASSPTWSGAQKLFF	TRBJ1-4	many	TRBV3-1	NA
TGTGCCACCAGCGTCGGACGGGACAGAGCTAATGAAAAACTGTTTTTT	CATSVGRDRANEKLFF	TRBJ1-4	NA	TRBV15	TRBD1
TGCAGTGCTGGTACAGGGGGCACCGGGGAGCTGTTTTTT	CSAGTGGTGELFF	TRBJ2-2	many	TRBV20-1	TRBD1